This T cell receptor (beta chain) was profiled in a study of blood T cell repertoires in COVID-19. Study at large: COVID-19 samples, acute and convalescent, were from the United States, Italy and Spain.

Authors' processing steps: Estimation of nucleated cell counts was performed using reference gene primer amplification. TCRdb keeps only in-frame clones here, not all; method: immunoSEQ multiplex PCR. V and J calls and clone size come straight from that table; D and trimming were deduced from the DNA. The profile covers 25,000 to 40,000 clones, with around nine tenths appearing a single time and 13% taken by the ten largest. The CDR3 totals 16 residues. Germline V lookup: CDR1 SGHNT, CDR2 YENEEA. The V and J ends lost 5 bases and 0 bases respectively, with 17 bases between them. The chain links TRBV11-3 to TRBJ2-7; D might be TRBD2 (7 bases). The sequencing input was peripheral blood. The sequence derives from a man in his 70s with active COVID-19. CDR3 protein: CASSPKGGGSSYEQYF. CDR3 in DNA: TGTGCCAGCAGCCCAAAAGGGGGAGGGAGCTCCTACGAGCAGTACTTC.